The clone carrying this T cell receptor beta chain occurred once. The germline CDR1 and CDR2 sequences are KGHSH and LQKENI. The CDR3 runs 18 residues. The V and J ends lost 1 base and 1 base, in that order; junction bases with no gene match: 8. This record comes from a study of blood T cell repertoires in COVID-19. On the study more broadly: Some COVID-19 samples were acute and others convalescent; all came from the United States, Italy and Spain. PBMCs, B-cell-depleted T cells, or T cells provided the cDNA or gDNA that made up the material.

In the authors' workflow: Estimated nucleated cell counts came from reference gene primer amplification. Produced via immunoSEQ multiplex PCR; TCRdb's table is partial and in-frame only. V and J calls and clone size are copied from that table; D and trimming were computed from the DNA. The sample has a few hundred thousand clones, approximately 87% seen once; the top ten hold 6.2%. This TCR was recovered from a man aged 55 to 70 with acute or convalescent COVID-19. This chain joins TRBV18 and TRBJ2-2; 8 bases are a match to TRBD2. Sequenced sample: peripheral blood. The CDR3 DNA reads as TGTGCCAGCTCACCACTTGGGTTAGCGGGAATGAACACCGGGGAGCTGTTTTTT. This sequence encodes CASSPLGLAGMNTGELFF.